The 30 T cell receptor beta chains listed next were all sequenced from one sample in a study of shared clonotypes between healthy human individuals (dated by TCRdb to about 2020). Libraries were made using the immunoSEQ multiplex PCR assay. This is the immuneACCESS table as TCRdb keeps it, with only in-frame sequences that have V and J called. A part of the clones is gone; compared with another copy, unresolved V genes explain less than half, and the rest is unexplained. Counted in this sample were about half a million clones; about four fifths of them appeared once. Of the sample, roughly 13% is held by the ten largest clones. The sample was PBMCs. The origin of the receptors is a woman between 40 and 50 years old in good health. Some clones in this sample may be carry-over from other donors' samples.

The V call is TRBV5-4, the J call TRBJ2-1; the match to TRBD2 covers 9 bases. CDR1 is SGHNT, CDR2 YYREEE, per germline (reference sequence). V shed 0 bases, J shed 2 bases, and the junction held 9 bases outside the gene matches. This CDR3 has 18 amino acids. CDR3 region: CASSLDSPLAGTYNEQFF. CDR3 coding DNA: TGTGCCAGCAGCTTGGACTCACCTCTAGCGGGAACCTACAATGAGCAGTTCTTC.

The chain recombines TRBV5-1 with TRBJ1-4, with 8 bases fitting TRBD1. The junction had 12 bases not matched to a gene; V was cut back by 4 bases and J by 7 bases. The CDR3 sequence is 16 residues long. CDR1 is SGHRS and CDR2 is YFSETQ in the germline V gene. The CDR3 is CASSTFGQGGGEKLFF. The CDR3 region has the DNA TGCGCCAGCAGCACGTTCGGACAGGGAGGAGGTGAAAAACTGTTTTTT.

The V gene is TRBV18, the J gene TRBJ1-4, with 8 positions matching TRBD1. Trimming cost V 1 base and J 8 bases; bases outside gene matches: 9. The CDR3 extends over 16 amino acids. In germline, CDR1 is KGHSH, CDR2 LQKENI. The CDR3 DNA reads TGTGCCAGCTCACCACTCTCAGGACAGGGTAGCGAAAAACTGTTTTTT. Amino acid sequence: CASSPLSGQGSEKLFF. Supplemented by reference TRBV18 and TRBJ1-4, the full variable domain reads NAGVMQNPRHLVRRRGQEARLRCSPMKGHSHVYWYRQLPEEGLKFMVYLQKENIIDESGMPKERFSAEFPKEGPSILRIQQVVRGDSAAYFCASSPLSGQGSEKLFFGSGTQLSVL.

The chain couples TRBV18 to TRBJ2-7; 7 bases are a match to TRBD2. The J segment lost 3 bases and the V segment lost 3 bases, leaving 5 bases of the junction unmatched. The CDR3 is 14 residues long. Germline V CDR1 and CDR2: KGHSH, LQKENI. In DNA form, the CDR3 reads TGTGCCAGCTCACCGCCTGGGACTAACTACGAGCAGTACTTC. Amino acids: CASSPPGTNYEQYF. The complete variable domain, with remaining parts taken from reference TRBV18 and TRBJ2-7, reads NAGVMQNPRHLVRRRGQEARLRCSPMKGHSHVYWYRQLPEEGLKFMVYLQKENIIDESGMPKERFSAEFPKEGPSILRIQQVVRGDSAAYFCASSPPGTNYEQYFGPGTRLTVT.

The chain joins TRBV9 to TRBJ2-1; unclear D gene. The V gene lost 1 base and the J gene lost 13 bases, with 12 bases spanning the gap. CDR1 and CDR2 (germline): SGDLS, YYNGEE. The CDR3 extends over 12 amino acids. CDR3 region: CASSVNGLIQFF. CDR3 DNA sequence: TGTGCCAGCAGCGTAAATGGCCTTATTCAGTTCTTC.

This clone was seen only once. The rearrangement uses TRBV7-2 and TRBJ1-4; D perhaps matches TRBD1 (6 bases). The length of the CDR3 is 16 residues. Germline assignment: CDR1 SGHTA and CDR2 FQGNSA. The V end lost 4 bases, the J end lost 4 bases, and 16 bases lay between the germline ends. CDR3 nucleotides: TGTGCCAGCAGCTCCCCCCGGGGACACCATAATGAAAAACTGTTTTTT. Protein product: CASSSPRGHHNEKLFF.

The chain combines TRBV9 with TRBJ1-1; 7 nucleotides align to TRBD1. The CDR3 spans 15 residues. V lost 3 bases and J lost 1; bases outside the gene matches: 6. From germline, CDR1 is SGDLS and CDR2 YYNGEE. This CDR3 is CASSARDSRNTEAFF. For the CDR3, the DNA is TGTGCCAGCAGCGCCCGGGACAGTAGGAACACTGAAGCTTTCTTT.

Of note for this clone: Its ends do not fully match the called genes, so a read error is possible. This chain connects TRBV28 to TRBJ2-1; 12 bases fit TRBD2. Looked up from germline, CDR1 is MDHEN and CDR2 is SYDVKM. The CDR3 runs to 16 residues. CDR3 nucleotide sequence: TGCGCCAGCAGCGAGACTAGCGGGGGCTCCTACAATGAGCAGTTCTTC. It is translated as CASSETSGGSYNEQFF.

The chain links TRBV28 to TRBJ2-4, with D tentatively TRBD1 or TRBD2 (5 bases each). Germline loops: CDR1 MDHEN, CDR2 SYDVKM. Trimming shortened V by 6 bases and J by 1 base, and 16 bases separated the two germline ends. The CDR3 loop spans 16 amino acids. CDR3 in amino acids: CASRLWGGGAKNIQYF. In nucleotides, the CDR3 is TGTGCCAGCAGGTTGTGGGGCGGCGGGGCCAAAAACATTCAGTACTTC.

The chain joins TRBV28 to TRBJ2-7; D might be TRBD1 (7 bases). The V end lost 5 bases, the J end lost 6 bases, and 20 bases lay between the germline ends. CDR3 length: 15 residues. Germline V gene data show CDR1 as MDHEN and CDR2 as SYDVKM. In nucleotides, the CDR3 is TGTGCCAGCAGTGCCTACAGGGGAGGCAAGGTCGAGCAGTACTTC. It translates to CASSAYRGGKVEQYF.

In the case of this clone: Other nucleotide sequences in the sample specify the same CDR3. V is TRBV5-1 and J is TRBJ2-3, with 12 bases fitting TRBD2. Germline V gives CDR1 SGHRS, CDR2 YFSETQ. CDR3 length equals 17 residues. The V gene end was trimmed by 2 bases and the J gene end by 3 bases; junction bases not matched to a gene: 7. The CDR3 spells CASSLTTSGRGTDTQYF. The CDR3 region has the DNA TGCGCCAGCAGCTTAACGACTAGCGGGAGAGGGACAGATACGCAGTATTTT. Together with reference TRBV5-1 and TRBJ2-3, the CDR3 gives the full variable domain: KAGVTQTPRYLIKTRGQQVTLSCSPISGHRSVSWYQQTPGQGLQFLFEYFSETQRNKGNFPGRFSGRQFSNSRSEMNVSTLELGDSALYLCASSLTTSGRGTDTQYFGPGTRLTVL.

The chain joins TRBV5-1 to TRBJ2-1; 9 bases are shared with TRBD1. CDR1 and CDR2 from the germline V gene are SGHRS and YFSETQ. V shed 1 base, J shed 8 bases, and the junction held 13 bases outside the gene matches. The CDR3 extends over 17 amino acids. The CDR3 sequence is CASSLFGWGQGSDEQFF. The CDR3 DNA sequence: TGCGCCAGCAGCTTGTTTGGTTGGGGACAGGGTTCGGATGAGCAGTTCTTC. Together with reference TRBV5-1 and TRBJ2-1, the CDR3 gives the full variable domain: KAGVTQTPRYLIKTRGQQVTLSCSPISGHRSVSWYQQTPGQGLQFLFEYFSETQRNKGNFPGRFSGRQFSNSRSEMNVSTLELGDSALYLCASSLFGWGQGSDEQFFGPGTRLTVL.

The chain has TRBV30 and TRBJ1-5, with TRBD1 as a possible D gene (5 bases). The CDR3 length is 15 residues. CDR1 and CDR2 from the germline V gene are GTSNPN and SVGIG (reference sequence). V lost 2 bases and J 2 bases, leaving 13 bases between the germline ends. The CDR3 DNA is TGTGCCTGGAGTAAGGGGTCCCAGGGCAATCAGCCCCAGCATTTT. This translates into CAWSKGSQGNQPQHF.

This clone came up a few times. The gene calls are TRBV7-2 and TRBJ2-5; TRBD1 agrees at 8 bases. Germline CDR1 is SGHTA and CDR2 is FQGNSA. The CDR3 consists of 16 residues. Trimming cost V 4 bases and J 4 bases; bases outside gene matches: 11. CDR3 residues: CASSSTAGGTGETQYF. CDR3 DNA sequence: TGTGCCAGCAGCTCTACTGCAGGGGGCACAGGAGAGACCCAGTACTTC.

The chain has TRBV5-8 and TRBJ2-1, with 8 bases fitting TRBD1. The length of the CDR3 is 15 residues. Germline V gives CDR1 SGHTS, CDR2 YDEGEE. V lost 6 bases, J lost 4 bases, and 9 bases stayed unmatched. In DNA form, the CDR3 reads TGTGCCAGCACCGCAAGGGGACAGGCTTACAATGAGCAGTTCTTC. Translated, it gives CASTARGQAYNEQFF.

V and J are TRBV28 and TRBJ2-7, with TRBD2 as a possible D gene (7 bases). Trimming cost V 2 bases and J 2 bases, with 10 bases left between them. This CDR3 region has 14 residues. Per germline, CDR1 MDHEN and CDR2 SYDVKM. The CDR3 region is CASSLSGTPYEQYF. The CDR3 DNA is TGTGCCAGCAGTTTAAGCGGGACACCCTACGAGCAGTACTTC.

This clone was counted between two and nine times. The chain employs TRBV5-1 and TRBJ1-6, with D tentatively TRBD1 (6 bases). Germline CDR1 is SGHRS and CDR2 is YFSETQ. The CDR3 covers 14 residues. Trimming left V 4 bases short and J 7 bases short, with 12 bases between. As DNA, the CDR3 is TGCGCCAGCAGCCTGGGGGCAGTAAATTCACCCCTCCACTTT. As protein: CASSLGAVNSPLHF.

This clone showed up many times. The V gene is TRBV7-3, the J gene TRBJ2-2; D is unclear. V lost 4 bases and J 5 bases, leaving 11 bases between the germline ends. The germline V gene has CDR1 SGHTA and CDR2 FQGTGA. The CDR3 has 14 amino acids. CDR3 protein: CASSSGLGTGELFF. CDR3 DNA: TGTGCCAGCAGCTCCGGGCTGGGGACCGGGGAGCTGTTTTTT.

The chain carries TRBV30 and TRBJ2-7; 7 bases align to TRBD2. Germline CDR1 and CDR2: GTSNPN and SVGIG (reference sequence). The CDR3 contains 15 residues. V gave up 2 bases and J gave up 0 bases; unmatched junction bases: 7. CDR3 nucleotide sequence: TGTGCCTGGAGTCCCGCCGGGAGGCTCTCCTACGAGCAGTACTTC. Encoded protein: CAWSPAGRLSYEQYF.

This clone was picked up a small number of times. The V and J genes are TRBV29-1 and TRBJ2-7; 7 nucleotides match TRBD2. Germline V CDR1 and CDR2: SQVTM, ANQGSEA. Unmatched junction bases numbered 7, after V lost 4 bases and J lost 7 bases. This CDR3 has 12 residues. The CDR3 loop reads CSVATGTKEQYF. The CDR3 DNA sequence: TGCAGCGTTGCGACGGGGACTAAAGAGCAGTACTTC.

The genes are TRBV18 and TRBJ2-2, with 7 bases that match TRBD2. From germline, CDR1 is KGHSH and CDR2 LQKENI. The V and J ends lost 3 bases and 4 bases, in that order; junction bases with no gene match: 5. The CDR3 length is 15 residues. CDR3 coding DNA: TGTGCCAGCTCACCCACTAGCGAACCCACCGGGGAGCTGTTTTTT. It codes for CASSPTSEPTGELFF.

The rearrangement uses TRBV9 and TRBJ2-7, with TRBD2 matching over 10 bases. V shed 3 bases, J shed 6 bases, and the junction held 12 bases outside the gene matches. Germline values: CDR1 SGDLS, CDR2 YYNGEE. The CDR3 spans 16 residues. CDR3 nucleotides: TGTGCCAGCAGCGGAGCGGGGGGGGAGGGCCTCGGCGAGCAGTACTTC. Amino acids: CASSGAGGEGLGEQYF.

The chain joins TRBV7-9 to TRBJ2-5; D gene uncertain. The DNA end lines up better with TRBJ2-7; the J call may be wrong. Germline CDR1 SEHNR, CDR2 FQNEAQ (reference sequence). This CDR3 is built from 11 residues. The CDR3 sequence is CASSFFDEQYF. CDR3 coding DNA: TGTGCCAGCAGCTTCTTTGACGAGCAGTACTTC.

This clone has more than one count but fewer than ten. This sample also contains other DNA sequences that code for the same CDR3. V is TRBV18 and J is TRBJ2-5, with unresolved D. V dropped 3 bases and J dropped 4 bases, with 3 bases sitting between them. The V gene's germline CDR1 is KGHSH and CDR2 LQKENI. The CDR3 totals 11 residues. The CDR3 DNA sequence: TGTGCCAGCTCACCGGGAGAGACCCAGTACTTC. This translates into CASSPGETQYF.

Concerning this clone: This may stem from a read error, because a much larger clone lies one nucleotide away. The chain links TRBV7-3 to TRBJ2-5, with a possible D match to TRBD1 (6 bases). The CDR3 sequence is 13 residues long. Germline V gives CDR1 SGHTA, CDR2 FQGTGA. V was shortened by 5 bases and J by 1 base, with 8 bases between the two germline ends. The CDR3 DNA follows: TGTGCCAGCAGCGCAGGGGTCCAAGAGACCCAGTACTTC. Its translation: CASSAGVQETQYF. The full variable domain, its missing parts supplied by reference TRBV7-3 and TRBJ2-5, is GAGVSQTPSNKVTEKGKYVELRCDPISGHTALYWYRQSLGQGPEFLIYFQGTGAADDSGLPNDRFFAVRPEGSVSTLKIQRTERGDSAVYLCASSAGVQETQYFGPGTRLLVL.

V usage is TRBV5-3 and J usage is TRBJ2-1; the match to TRBD2 covers 9 bases. TRBV5-3 is marked as an open reading frame, function uncertain. The CDR3 is 20 amino acids. The V and J ends lost 3 bases and 0 bases, in that order; junction bases with no gene match: 16. The CDR3 nucleotides read TGTGCCAGAAGCTGCCCGGGACTAGCAGACCTATCCCGCTCCTACAATGAGCAGTTCTTC. Its protein is CARSCPGLADLSRSYNEQFF.

The genes are TRBV7-2 and TRBJ2-1, with TRBD2 as a possible D gene (7 bases). V lost 8 bases and J lost 3, with 26 bases in between. The CDR3 loop spans 18 amino acids. Per germline, CDR1 SGHTA and CDR2 FQGNSA. CDR3 in DNA: TGTGCCAGCGCGACTCAGGGCGGGGGCCAGGGGTTCTACAATGAGCAGTTCTTC. This sequence encodes CASATQGGGQGFYNEQFF.

V is TRBV14 and J is TRBJ2-1, with a weak D call TRBD1 (6 bases). V was shortened by 0 bases and J by 0 bases, with 12 bases between the two germline ends. The CDR3 contains 17 residues. Germline V lookup: CDR1 SGHDN, CDR2 FVKESK. The chain's CDR3 is CASSQDTTGSSYNEQFF. CDR3 sequence (DNA): TGTGCCAGCAGCCAAGATACGACAGGAAGCTCCTACAATGAGCAGTTCTTC.

J is TRBJ1-5 and V is TRBV25-1; no clear D. The CDR3 sequence is 13 residues long. Per the germline V gene, CDR1 is MGHDK and CDR2 is SYGVNS. V was cut by 4 bases and J by 3 bases, with 7 bases left in between. The DNA of the CDR3 is TGTGCCAGCAGTGGTACGTACAATCAGCCCCAGCATTTT. It specifies CASSGTYNQPQHF.

This chain connects TRBV11-3 to TRBJ1-1, with D possibly matching TRBD1 (5 bases). V lost 4 bases to trimming and J lost 9 bases, with 15 bases between them. CDR3 length equals 13 residues. The germline gives CDR1 SGHNT, CDR2 YENEEA. CDR3 sequence: CASSSGPGDKAFF. The CDR3 DNA reads TGTGCCAGCAGCTCGGGGCCGGGAGACAAAGCTTTCTTT.